The clone carrying this T cell receptor (beta chain) occurred many times. Its target is not known. The data stem from a study of post-analysis software for immune sequencing data. Study outcomes and limitations: Comparison of patients with controls showed 5 or 6 TRBV segments more frequent in patients, TRBV5-6, TRBV5-1 and TRBV20-1 among them.

Germline values: CDR1 SGHDN, CDR2 FVKESK. With 0 bases removed from V and 6 bases from J, the gap between germline ends came to 7 bases. The CDR3 is 13 amino acids. Presence of unique molecular identifiers characterized the TCR beta cDNA libraries. TCRdb reanalysed the PCR reads using MiXCR and keeps one entry per CDR3 protein. The sample has 250,000 to 300,000 distinct CDR3 sequences, 36% seen once. The chain employs TRBV14 and TRBJ2-3; D unclear. The TCR originated in a girl aged 10-17 years with multiple sclerosis. Sequenced material: blood. The CDR3 is CASSQDSLDTQYF. As DNA, the CDR3 is TGTGCCAGCAGCCAAGATAGTCTGGATACGCAGTATTTT.